The next 22 T cell receptor beta chains were all read from a single sample in a study of T cell responses to AZD1222 COVID-19 vaccine. Libraries were prepared by immunoSEQ multiplex PCR; TCRdb keeps only in-frame clonotypes and omits some of them. The data contain under 140,000 clones, over 90% of them seen just once; the ten biggest clones take up about 3.1%. The sequenced sample was peripheral blood, obtained 28 days after the second AZD1222 dose. The receptors were sampled from an adult who received the AZD1222 COVID-19 vaccine.

This chain joins TRBV6-6 and TRBJ2-2; D remains unclear. The length of the CDR3 is 16 residues. V lost 2 bases, J lost 5 bases, and 15 bases lay in between. Per germline, CDR1 MNHNY and CDR2 SVGAGI (reference sequence). CDR3 region: CASSYPGRVDTGELFF. CDR3 DNA sequence: TGTGCCAGCAGTTACCCTGGAAGGGTAGATACCGGGGAGCTGTTTTTT.

The chain carries TRBV7-9 and TRBJ2-1; D gene uncertain. V dropped 1 base and J dropped 5 bases, with 18 bases sitting between them. The CDR3 totals 17 residues. Looked up from germline, CDR1 is SEHNR and CDR2 is FQNEAQ (reference sequence). The CDR3 sequence: CASSLGFVGKRDNEQFF. For the CDR3, the DNA is TGTGCCAGCAGCTTAGGCTTCGTGGGTAAAAGGGACAATGAGCAGTTCTTC.

This chain uses TRBV18 with TRBJ1-4, with 9 positions matching TRBD1. CDR1 is KGHSH and CDR2 is LQKENI in the germline V gene. The CDR3 is 15 amino acids. The trim removed 2 bases at V and 7 bases at J, leaving 5 bases unmatched. CDR3: CASSPTTGGIEKLFF. In DNA, the CDR3 is TGTGCCAGCTCACCAACGACAGGGGGAATTGAAAAACTGTTTTTT. Based on the CDR3 plus reference TRBV18 and TRBJ1-4, the full variable domain is NAGVMQNPRHLVRRRGQEARLRCSPMKGHSHVYWYRQLPEEGLKFMVYLQKENIIDESGMPKERFSAEFPKEGPSILRIQQVVRGDSAAYFCASSPTTGGIEKLFFGSGTQLSVL.

The V call is TRBV23-1, the J call TRBJ1-2; perhaps TRBD1 as D (6 bases). TRBV23-1 is assigned to the ORF class and has an uncertain function. The CDR3 sequence is 14 residues long. V was clipped by 6 bases and J by 4 bases, with 15 bases between them. CDR3 region: CASSRGYWVYGYTF. In DNA form, the CDR3 reads TGCGCCAGCAGCAGGGGATATTGGGTCTATGGCTACACCTTC.

The chain recombines TRBV19 with TRBJ2-7; 9 nucleotides match TRBD1. The germline gives CDR1 LNHDA, CDR2 SQIVND (reference sequence). J lost 1 base, V lost 4 bases, and 2 bases had no gene match. This CDR3 is built from 14 residues. CDR3 in amino acids: CASSNRGLSYEQYF. CDR3 sequence (DNA): TGTGCCAGTAGTAACAGGGGGCTATCCTACGAGCAGTACTTC. Complete variable domain (other parts from reference TRBV19 and TRBJ2-7): DGGITQSPKYLFRKEGQNVTLSCEQNLNHDAMYWYRQDPGQGLRLIYYSQIVNDFQKGDIAEGYSVSREKKESFPLTVTSAQKNPTAFYLCASSNRGLSYEQYFGPGTRLTVT.

In its sample, this clone was seen once. The V gene is TRBV28, the J gene TRBJ2-1, with D uncertain. V shed 5 bases and J shed 2 bases, with 16 bases lying between them. Germline V gene sequence: CDR1 MDHEN, CDR2 SYDVKM. CDR3 length: 16 residues. CDR3 residues: CASSPGRQSTYNEQFF. The CDR3 nucleotides are TGTGCCAGCAGTCCCGGACGACAAAGTACCTACAATGAGCAGTTCTTC.

This clone appeared a single time. The genes are TRBV5-1 and TRBJ2-7, with 7 positions matching TRBD1. The germline V gene encodes CDR1 SGHRS and CDR2 YFSETQ. The CDR3 spans 14 residues. V gave up 1 base and J gave up 3 bases; unmatched junction bases: 4. The CDR3 sequence is CASSLTGENYEQYF. The CDR3 nucleotides are TGCGCCAGCAGCTTGACAGGGGAAAACTACGAGCAGTACTTC. The entire variable domain, with the rest obtained from reference TRBV5-1 and TRBJ2-7, is as follows: KAGVTQTPRYLIKTRGQQVTLSCSPISGHRSVSWYQQTPGQGLQFLFEYFSETQRNKGNFPGRFSGRQFSNSRSEMNVSTLELGDSALYLCASSLTGENYEQYFGPGTRLTVT.

V and J are TRBV6-5 and TRBJ2-1; maybe TRBD2 (6 bases). The CDR3 extends over 14 amino acids. The germline V gene encodes CDR1 MNHEY and CDR2 SVGAGI. The V and J ends lost 5 bases and 10 bases respectively, with 18 bases between them. The CDR3 region has the DNA TGTGCCAGCAGTAGACGGGACTCCAAGCGGGAGCAGTTCTTC. It codes for CASSRRDSKREQFF.

V usage is TRBV29-1 and J usage is TRBJ2-5, with 8 bases identical to TRBD1. The CDR3 is 15 residues long. CDR1 and CDR2 (germline): SQVTM, ANQGSEA. The junction had 13 bases not matched to a gene; V was cut back by 6 bases and J by 4 bases. In DNA, the CDR3 is TGCAGCGTGGATAGCGCGCAGGGGGCTGGAGAGACCCAGTACTTC. It codes for CSVDSAQGAGETQYF.

The gene calls are TRBV6-5 and TRBJ1-5, with no clear D. This CDR3 spans 15 amino acids. CDR1 and CDR2 from the germline V gene are MNHEY and SVGAGI. Trimming left V 5 bases short and J 6 bases short, with 17 bases between. CDR3 amino acids: CASSRAESASQPQHF. Here the CDR3 DNA reads TGTGCCAGCAGTCGGGCAGAAAGCGCCAGTCAGCCCCAGCATTTT.

The chain carries TRBV3-1 (or the pseudogene TRBV3-2) and TRBJ1-1; D ambiguous. CDR1 and CDR2 from the germline V gene are LGHDT and YNNKEL (reference sequence). V was trimmed by 1 base and J by 6 bases, leaving 3 bases between them. This CDR3 has 11 amino acids. Here the CDR3 reads CASSQGAEAFF. In DNA form, the CDR3 reads TGTGCCAGCAGCCAAGGCGCTGAAGCTTTCTTT.

This sequence joins TRBV5-1 and TRBJ1-4; D is ambiguous. Germline CDR1 SGHRS, CDR2 YFSETQ. With 0 bases removed from V and 3 bases from J, the gap between germline ends came to 3 bases. This CDR3 has 13 amino acids. CDR3 region: CASSLVANEKLFF. The CDR3 region has the DNA TGCGCCAGCAGCTTGGTGGCTAATGAAAAACTGTTTTTT.

This clone was seen more than once but under ten times. V is TRBV19 and J is TRBJ1-1; D unresolved. V lost 1 base, J lost 1 base, and 16 bases lay in between. Germline loops: CDR1 LNHDA, CDR2 SQIVND (reference sequence). The CDR3 has 17 residues. The CDR3 DNA reads TGTGCCAGTAGTATAGGACGTTGGAGGGCGACGAACACTGAAGCTTTCTTT. Protein sequence: CASSIGRWRATNTEAFF.

CDR3 bases: TGTGCCAGCACCACGACCGCAATGAACACTGAAGCTTTCTTT. Protein sequence: CASTTTAMNTEAFF. J is TRBJ1-1 and V is TRBV5-8; D unresolved. Germline CDR1 SGHTS, CDR2 YDEGEE. Trimming cost V 6 bases and J 0 bases, with 12 bases left between them. The CDR3 sequence is 14 residues long.

J is TRBJ2-2 and V is TRBV5-1, with TRBD1 identical over 8 bases. Looked up from germline, CDR1 is SGHRS and CDR2 is YFSETQ. CDR3 length equals 14 residues. Trimming removed 4 bases from V and 5 bases from J; junction bases left unmatched: 4. The CDR3 coding sequence is TGCGCCAGCAGCCATGGACAGGGTACCGGGGAGCTGTTTTTT. As protein: CASSHGQGTGELFF.

This sequence joins TRBV18 and TRBJ2-2; the D gene is possibly TRBD2 (6 bases). The CDR3 runs 17 residues. Trimming took off 2 bases at V and 2 bases at J, with 15 bases between the two ends. Per the germline V gene, CDR1 is KGHSH and CDR2 is LQKENI. CDR3 region: CASSPSPLAGNTGELFF. The CDR3 nucleotides read TGTGCCAGCTCACCATCTCCCCTGGCGGGAAACACCGGGGAGCTGTTTTTT.

The rearrangement uses TRBV6-5 and TRBJ2-3, with a possible D match to TRBD2 (5 bases). V lost 5 bases and J lost 8, with 11 bases in between. The CDR3 totals 12 residues. Germline V CDR1 and CDR2: MNHEY, SVGAGI. DNA for the CDR3: TGTGCCAGCAGTCCCACTAGATTTACGCAGTATTTT. It translates to CASSPTRFTQYF.

This chain joins TRBV6-5 and TRBJ2-7; D perhaps matches TRBD1 (6 bases). Trimming left V 2 bases short and J 3 bases short, with 8 bases between. Germline assignment: CDR1 MNHEY and CDR2 SVGAGI. The CDR3 contains 13 residues. The CDR3 bases are TGTGCCAGCAGTTACGAACAGGGCTACGAGCAGTACTTC. Protein sequence: CASSYEQGYEQYF.

This chain connects TRBV10-2 to TRBJ1-2; D unclear. Germline CDR1 is WSHSY and CDR2 is SAAADI. This CDR3 is built from 13 residues. Trimming took off 3 bases at V and 4 bases at J, with 9 bases between the two ends. CDR3 sequence (DNA): TGCGCCAGCAGTGACCCCGGGAGCTATGGCTACACCTTC. This translates into CASSDPGSYGYTF.

This rearrangement joins TRBV18 to TRBJ1-2; D is unresolved. Germline CDR1 is KGHSH and CDR2 is LQKENI. V dropped 3 bases and J dropped 3 bases, with 11 bases sitting between them. The CDR3 has 14 residues. The CDR3 sequence is CASSPFKGDYGYTF. CDR3 DNA sequence: TGTGCCAGCTCACCCTTTAAGGGAGACTATGGCTACACCTTC.

V usage is TRBV10-3 and J usage is TRBJ1-4; D is ambiguous. The CDR3 sequence is 13 residues long. V lost 3 bases, J lost 5 bases, and 7 bases lay in between. Germline loops: CDR1 ENHRY, CDR2 SYGVKD. Here the CDR3 reads CAISEEWNEKLFF. CDR3 coding DNA: TGTGCCATCAGTGAAGAGTGGAATGAAAAACTGTTTTTT.

The genes are TRBV29-1 and TRBJ2-5, with 10 bases aligning to TRBD2. Losses at the gene ends were 8 bases for V and 4 bases for J; bases not matched to a gene: 4. Germline V gene lookup returns CDR1 SQVTM and CDR2 ANQGSEA. The CDR3 extends over 12 amino acids. The CDR3 DNA follows: TGCAGCTCGGGACTAGCGAGAGAGACCCAGTACTTC. This translates into CSSGLARETQYF.